A selection of T cell receptor beta chains follows, all from one sample in a study of CD8 T cells in ankylosing spondylitis. TCRdb reprocessed the 5' RACE reads with MiXCR, giving one entry per CDR3 protein. Altogether 200,000 to 250,000 distinct CDR3 sequences are present, roughly 8.2% being singletons, with the ten largest covering around 4.4%. Material: blood, either unsorted or a sorted T cell fraction (not recorded which). These receptor sequences come from a female donor with ankylosing spondylitis or in good health (not recorded which). Each CDR3 is given with its conserved first and last residue. The D gene is left open where the match is weak. Rows may omit the clone size; those that give it use once, few, many or a size class.

j_call,v_call,clone_size,d_call,cdr3_aa,cdr3_nt
TRBJ2-7,TRBV27,many,TRBD2,CASSLGGREYEQYF,TGTGCCAGCAGTTTAGGCGGGAGGGAGTACGAGCAGTACTTC
TRBJ1-4,TRBV15,many,.,CATSDNEKLFF,TGTGCCACCTCCGATAATGAAAAACTGTTTTTT
TRBJ2-1,TRBV5-1,many,TRBD2,CASSFSGRANEQFF,TGCGCCAGCAGCTTTAGCGGGAGGGCAAATGAGCAGTTCTTC
TRBJ2-2,TRBV7-8,.,TRBD2,CASSKEVAGGTGELFF,TGTGCCAGCAGCAAGGAGGTAGCGGGAGGTACCGGGGAGCTGTTTTTT
TRBJ2-2,TRBV7-2,many,.,CASSLNWAGGELFF,TGTGCCAGCAGCTTAAATTGGGCAGGAGGGGAGCTGTTTTTT
TRBJ1-5,TRBV6-2/TRBV6-3,many,.,CASSNPTPAQPQHF,TGTGCCAGCAGTAATCCAACACCAGCACAGCCCCAGCATTTT
TRBJ2-1,TRBV2,many,.,CASNPDGTLNEQFF,TGTGCCAGCAACCCTGACGGGACTCTCAATGAGCAGTTCTTC
TRBJ2-7,TRBV27,many,.,CASSSRPDSFYEQYF,TGTGCCAGCAGTTCAAGACCTGACTCGTTCTACGAGCAGTACTTC
TRBJ2-3,TRBV20-1,many,TRBD2,CSASRTSTTDTQYF,TGCAGTGCTAGCCGGACTAGTACCACAGATACGCAGTATTTT
TRBJ1-6,TRBV14,many,.,CASSQDLQDYNSPLHF,TGTGCCAGCAGCCAAGATTTACAGGACTATAATTCACCCCTCCACTTT
TRBJ2-1,TRBV18,.,TRBD2,CASSPPRGGRYNEQFF,TGTGCCAGCTCACCTCCTAGGGGCGGGAGATACAATGAGCAGTTCTTC
TRBJ2-1,TRBV24-1,many,TRBD2,CATSDSGTRNGEQFF,TGTGCCACCAGTGATTCCGGGACTAGAAATGGTGAGCAGTTCTTC
TRBJ2-7,TRBV5-1,many,TRBD1,CASSRTGGVGDEQYF,TGCGCCAGCAGCCGGACAGGGGGCGTTGGTGACGAGCAGTACTTC
TRBJ2-5,TRBV29-1,many,.,CSAETWGQGETQYF,TGCAGCGCCGAGACTTGGGGGCAGGGAGAGACCCAGTACTTC
TRBJ2-2,TRBV7-9,many,TRBD2,CASTTSGYTGELFF,TGTGCCAGCACGACTAGCGGGTACACCGGGGAGCTGTTTTTT
TRBJ2-2,TRBV29-1,many,TRBD1,CSVRISGTGGTGELFF,TGCAGCGTTAGGATTTCGGGGACAGGAGGCACCGGGGAGCTGTTTTTT
TRBJ2-7,TRBV5-5,many,.,CASSPPSNYGEQYF,TGTGCCAGCAGCCCACCCTCAAATTATGGAGAGCAGTACTTC
TRBJ1-1,TRBV7-2,many,.,CASSRGPRTNTEAFF,TGTGCCAGCAGTAGGGGACCTCGGACAAACACTGAAGCTTTCTTT
TRBJ2-5,TRBV6-5,.,.,CASTFSAASGETQYF,TGTGCCAGCACCTTCAGTGCGGCCTCAGGAGAGACCCAGTACTTC
TRBJ1-5,TRBV20-1,many,.,CSARVNSWYSNQPQHF,TGCAGTGCTAGAGTGAACAGCTGGTATAGCAATCAGCCCCAGCATTTT
TRBJ2-2,TRBV12-3/TRBV12-4,many,TRBD2,CASSPDGGSDTGELFF,TGTGCCAGCAGCCCTGACGGGGGGAGTGACACCGGGGAGCTGTTTTTT
TRBJ2-5,TRBV7-2,.,TRBD1,CASSFTGGETQYF,TGTGCCAGCAGCTTTACAGGGGGCGAGACCCAGTACTTC
TRBJ2-3,TRBV7-2,once,.,CASSFQARGMGDTQYF,TGTGCCAGCAGCTTTCAGGCGCGGGGAATGGGAGATACGCAGTATTTT
TRBJ1-3,TRBV20-1,many,.,CSARYWSDGNTIYF,TGCAGTGCTAGATATTGGTCGGATGGAAACACCATATATTTT
TRBJ2-1,TRBV12-3/TRBV12-4,.,TRBD1,CASSLADRVGQFF,TGTGCCAGCAGTTTAGCGGACAGGGTCGGGCAGTTCTTC
TRBJ2-3,TRBV5-1,many,TRBD2,CASAVVAGATDTQYF,TGCGCCAGCGCCGTGGTAGCGGGAGCAACAGATACGCAGTATTTT
TRBJ1-2,TRBV7-9,many,.,CASSAGAHYGYTF,TGTGCCAGCAGCGCCGGGGCCCACTATGGCTACACCTTC
TRBJ2-5,TRBV4-3,many,.,CASSQGPATQETQYF,TGCGCCAGCAGCCAAGGTCCAGCTACCCAAGAGACCCAGTACTTC
TRBJ1-4,TRBV7-9,many,.,CASSLGVMKRLFF,TGTGCCAGCAGCTTAGGGGTCATGAAAAGACTGTTTTTT
TRBJ1-2,TRBV29-1,many,.,CSVGASSYGYTF,TGCAGCGTTGGGGCAAGTTCCTATGGCTACACCTTC
TRBJ2-1,TRBV28,many,.,CASSYRVPNNEQFF,TGTGCCAGCAGTTACAGGGTCCCTAACAATGAGCAGTTCTTC
TRBJ2-3,TRBV20-1,many,.,CSAWAGTSTDTQYF,TGCAGTGCTTGGGCGGGAACTAGCACAGATACGCAGTATTTT
TRBJ2-6,TRBV7-9,few,TRBD1,CASSPGQGSSGANVLTF,TGTGCCAGCAGCCCGGGACAGGGGAGCTCTGGGGCCAACGTCCTGACTTTC
TRBJ2-6,TRBV12-3/TRBV12-4,.,TRBD2,CTSSPTAREGSGANVLTF,TGTACCAGCAGTCCCACCGCGCGGGAGGGGAGCGGGGCCAACGTCCTGACTTTC
TRBJ2-2,TRBV5-1,many,TRBD2,CASSAGAGELFF,TGCGCCAGCAGCGCGGGGGCCGGGGAGCTGTTTTTT
TRBJ2-1,TRBV29-1,few,.,CSVESLAAYNEQFF,TGCAGCGTTGAATCGCTAGCAGCTTACAATGAGCAGTTCTTC
TRBJ1-1,TRBV6-5,few,.,CASSSYRQSEAFF,TGTGCCAGCAGTTCCTACCGACAGTCTGAAGCTTTCTTT
TRBJ2-3,TRBV6-1,many,TRBD2,CASSHLGGDTQYF,TGTGCCAGCAGCCACCTCGGGGGGGATACGCAGTATTTT
TRBJ2-5,TRBV11-3,.,TRBD2,CASSSYSGDEGETQYF,TGTGCCAGCAGCTCGTATAGCGGGGACGAAGGGGAGACCCAGTACTTC
TRBJ2-1,TRBV7-2,many,TRBD2,CASSFGTSANEQFF,TGTGCCAGCAGCTTCGGGACTAGCGCCAATGAGCAGTTCTTC
TRBJ2-7,TRBV20-1,many,TRBD2,CSASPGTSGYEQYF,TGCAGTGCGTCGCCCGGGACTAGCGGCTACGAGCAGTACTTC
TRBJ1-1,TRBV5-1,many,.,CASGQGWRNTEAFF,TGCGCCAGCGGGCAAGGGTGGAGGAACACTGAAGCTTTCTTT
TRBJ2-2,TRBV7-2,few,.,CASSFRGALLNTGELFF,TGTGCCAGCAGCTTCAGGGGGGCCCTGTTAAACACCGGGGAGCTGTTTTTT
TRBJ1-1,TRBV28,many,.,CASSPPATRAEAFF,TGTGCCAGCAGTCCCCCGGCGACGAGGGCTGAAGCTTTCTTT
TRBJ2-3,TRBV5-1,many,TRBD1,CASSPGQGADTQYF,TGCGCCAGCAGCCCGGGACAGGGGGCGGATACGCAGTATTTT